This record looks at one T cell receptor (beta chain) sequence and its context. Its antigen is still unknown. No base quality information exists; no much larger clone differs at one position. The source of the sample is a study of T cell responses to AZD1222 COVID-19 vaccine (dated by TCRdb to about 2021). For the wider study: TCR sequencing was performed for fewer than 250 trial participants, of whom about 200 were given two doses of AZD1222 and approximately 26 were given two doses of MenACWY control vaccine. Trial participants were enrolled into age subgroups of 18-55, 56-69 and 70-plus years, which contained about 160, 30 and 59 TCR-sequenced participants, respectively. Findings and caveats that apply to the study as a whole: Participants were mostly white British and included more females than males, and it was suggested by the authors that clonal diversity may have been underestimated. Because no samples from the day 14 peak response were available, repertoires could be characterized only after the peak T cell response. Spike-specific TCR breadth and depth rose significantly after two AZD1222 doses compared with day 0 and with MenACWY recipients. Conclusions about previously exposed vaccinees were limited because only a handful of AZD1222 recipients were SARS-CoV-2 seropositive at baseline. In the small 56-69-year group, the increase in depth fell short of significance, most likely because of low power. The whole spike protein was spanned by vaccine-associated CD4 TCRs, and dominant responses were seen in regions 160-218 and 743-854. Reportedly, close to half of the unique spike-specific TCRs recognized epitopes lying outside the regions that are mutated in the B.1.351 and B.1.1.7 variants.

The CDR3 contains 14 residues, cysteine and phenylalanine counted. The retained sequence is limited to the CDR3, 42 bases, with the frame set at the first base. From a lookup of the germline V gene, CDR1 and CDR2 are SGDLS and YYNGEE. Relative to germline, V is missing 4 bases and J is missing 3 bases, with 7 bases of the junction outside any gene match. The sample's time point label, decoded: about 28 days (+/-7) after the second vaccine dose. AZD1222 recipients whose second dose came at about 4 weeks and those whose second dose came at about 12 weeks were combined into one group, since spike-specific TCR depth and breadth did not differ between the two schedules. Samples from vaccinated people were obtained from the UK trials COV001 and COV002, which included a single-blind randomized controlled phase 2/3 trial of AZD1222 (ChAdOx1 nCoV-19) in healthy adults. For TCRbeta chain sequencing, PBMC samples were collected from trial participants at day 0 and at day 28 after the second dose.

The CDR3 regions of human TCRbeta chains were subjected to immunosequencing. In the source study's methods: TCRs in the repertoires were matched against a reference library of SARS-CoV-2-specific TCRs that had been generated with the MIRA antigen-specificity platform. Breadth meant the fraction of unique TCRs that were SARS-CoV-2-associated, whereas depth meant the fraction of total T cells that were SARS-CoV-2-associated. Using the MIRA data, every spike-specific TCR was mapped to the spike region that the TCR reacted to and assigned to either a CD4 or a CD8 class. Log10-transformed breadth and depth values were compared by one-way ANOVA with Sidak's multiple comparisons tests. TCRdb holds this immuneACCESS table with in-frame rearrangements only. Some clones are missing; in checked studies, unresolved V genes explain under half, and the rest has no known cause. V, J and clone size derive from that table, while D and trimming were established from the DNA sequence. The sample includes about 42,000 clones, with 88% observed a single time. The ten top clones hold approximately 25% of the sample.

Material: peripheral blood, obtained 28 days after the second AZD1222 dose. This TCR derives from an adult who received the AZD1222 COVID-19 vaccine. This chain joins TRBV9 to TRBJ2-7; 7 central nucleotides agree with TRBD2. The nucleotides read TGTGCCAGCAGCCGCATGTTAGCGGGCTACGAGCAGTACTTC. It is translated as CASSRMLAGYEQYF.